This TCR beta chain was identified during a study of early T cells in non-severe SARS-CoV-2 infection. Study at large: Chains from this unsorted whole-blood bulk RNA could not be paired. Study-level points and caveats: Reliance on VDJdb matching favored anti-spike CD8 responses; private and CD4 specificities were missed.

Molecules of cDNA were individually given unique molecular identifiers that were attached to them. One entry per CDR3 protein results from TCRdb running MiXCR on the 5' RACE reads. Here the sample spans tens of thousands of distinct CDR3 sequences, roughly 10% being singletons. This clonotype has just a few counts. Antigen specificity is unknown. This clonotype was obtained from an adult who was a healthcare worker with PCR-confirmed SARS-CoV-2 infection or an uninfected control (not recorded which). This material consisted of whole blood, taken at baseline.

CDR3 region: CASSLASSSGEQFF. The CDR3 DNA reads TGTGCCAGCAGCTTGGCTTCGAGCTCAGGCGAGCAGTTCTTC. The chain couples TRBV5-5 to TRBJ2-1; the D is unclear. V was cut by 0 bases and J by 10 bases, with 14 bases left in between. Germline V gives CDR1 SGHKS, CDR2 YYEKEE (reference sequence). This CDR3 is built from 14 residues. The whole variable domain, filled in from reference TRBV5-5 and TRBJ2-1, reads DAGVTQSPTHLIKTRGQQVTLRCSPISGHKSVSWYQQVLGQGPQFIFQYYEKEERGRGNFPDRFSARQFPNYSSELNVNALLLGDSALYLCASSLASSSGEQFFGPGTRLTVL.